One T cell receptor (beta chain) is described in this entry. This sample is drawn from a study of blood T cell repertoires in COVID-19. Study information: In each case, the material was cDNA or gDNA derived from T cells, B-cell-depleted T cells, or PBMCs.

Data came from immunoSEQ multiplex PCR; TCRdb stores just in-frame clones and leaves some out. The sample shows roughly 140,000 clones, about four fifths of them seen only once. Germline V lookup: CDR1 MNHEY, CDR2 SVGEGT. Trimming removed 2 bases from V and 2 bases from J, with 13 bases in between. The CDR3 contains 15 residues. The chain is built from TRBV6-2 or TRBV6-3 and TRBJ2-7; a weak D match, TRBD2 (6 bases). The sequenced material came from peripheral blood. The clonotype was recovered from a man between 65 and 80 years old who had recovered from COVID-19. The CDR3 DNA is TGTGCCAGCAGTTACAGGAGCGGAGGGACCTACGAGCAGTACTTC. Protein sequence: CASSYRSGGTYEQYF.